What follows are 9 T cell receptor beta chains derived from one specimen sequenced in a study of CD8+ T cells in alopecia areata. Stated treatment: oral pan-JAK inhibitor, 5-10 mg twice daily. RNA extraction and reverse transcription yielded cDNA as sequencing template. The repertoire was sequenced with immunoSEQ multiplex PCR; TCRdb's copy has only in-frame clones and lacks some. This table holds 200,000 or so clones, 58% found once. The sample here was CD4+ T cells sorted from blood, taken at week 24, from a patient treated with tofacitinib. These receptor sequences come from a human donor with alopecia areata.

The sample holds a few counts of this clone. The rearrangement links TRBV2 to TRBJ2-5; tentatively, D is TRBD2 (5 bases). The CDR3 covers 15 residues. The V end lost 4 bases, the J end lost 1 base, and 13 bases lay between the germline ends. Germline-derived CDR1 and CDR2 are SNHLY and FYNNEI. In DNA, the CDR3 is TGTGCCAGCAGTGTTGACGGAGGTGGCCAAGAGACCCAGTACTTC. Translating gives CASSVDGGGQETQYF.

For this clone: The conserved phenylalanine or tryptophan normally closing the CDR3 is absent here, so this likely arose from a read error. The limits of the CDR3 on the DNA are not certain, so only TCRdb's listed CDR3 is given. J is TRBJ2-3 and V is TRBV28; whether TRBD2, the table's D call, matches the DNA was not checked. Germline CDR1 and CDR2: MDHEN and SYDVKM. The CDR3 is 14 residues long, ends included. CDR3 sequence reads: CATPVHKLMPRGIN.

This clone has more than one count but fewer than ten. V usage is TRBV4-1 and J usage is TRBJ2-2; TRBD1 aligns across 8 bases. Trimming took 1 base from V and 5 from J; bases not matched to a gene: 9. The CDR3 length is 17 residues. Germline V CDR1 and CDR2: MGHRA, YSYEKL. The DNA for the CDR3 is TGCGCCAGCAGCCAAGTTAGGCAGGGGGCGAGGACCGGGGAGCTGTTTTTT. Protein: CASSQVRQGARTGELFF.

The CDR3 DNA follows: TGCGCCAGCAGCTTGGGGGACGCCGATGAAAAACTGTTTTTT. Its translation is CASSLGDADEKLFF. The chain combines TRBV5-1 with TRBJ1-4; maybe TRBD1 (5 bases). Looked up from germline, CDR1 is SGHRS and CDR2 is YFSETQ. V was shortened by 0 bases and J by 6 bases, with 9 bases between the two germline ends. The CDR3 has 14 residues.

There are a few counts of this clone. The chain has TRBV5-8 and TRBJ2-3; D ambiguous. Per the germline V gene, CDR1 is SGHTS and CDR2 is YDEGEE. V shed 2 bases and J shed 12 bases, with 4 bases lying between them. The CDR3 is 9 residues long. CDR3 bases: TGTGCCAGCAGCTTCGGACAGTATTTT. Its translation is CASSFGQYF.

This chain connects TRBV25-1 to TRBJ2-7; D could derive from TRBD1 or TRBD2 (6 bases each). The germline V gene encodes CDR1 MGHDK and CDR2 SYGVNS. Trimming pared 10 bases from V and 2 bases from J, leaving 18 bases between. The CDR3 has 14 amino acids. The CDR3 sequence is CATSRGASAYEQYF. CDR3 DNA: TGTGCCACCTCAAGGGGGGCCAGCGCCTACGAGCAGTACTTC.

This clone was observed a handful of times. CDR3: CASSIGNTIYF. The CDR3 coding sequence is TGTGCCAGCAGTATTGGAAACACCATATATTTT. The chain has TRBV6-6 and TRBJ1-3; D not certain. Germline V gene lookup returns CDR1 MNHNY and CDR2 SVGAGI (reference sequence). The CDR3 runs to 11 residues. Trimming stripped 5 bases from V and 3 bases from J, with 2 bases between.

V gene TRBV9 combines with J gene TRBJ2-2; no reliable D call. CDR3 length: 11 amino acids. In germline, CDR1 is SGDLS, CDR2 YYNGEE. V was trimmed by 4 bases and J by 7 bases, leaving 5 bases between them. The CDR3 DNA reads as TGTGCCAGCAGCCTCCTCGGGGAGCTGTTTTTT. Translating it yields CASSLLGELFF.

This clone was seen a handful of times. The V gene is TRBV19, the J gene TRBJ2-7; tentatively, D is TRBD2 (6 bases). Germline lookup yields CDR1 LNHDA and CDR2 SQIVND (reference sequence). The CDR3 is 17 amino acids. The V end lost 4 bases, the J end lost 2 bases, and 21 bases lay between the germline ends. CDR3 bases: TGTGCCAGTAGTAAACTGGGACTCCGGGAAGGGGCCTACGAGCAGTACTTC. Its translation: CASSKLGLREGAYEQYF. The complete variable domain, with remaining parts taken from reference TRBV19 and TRBJ2-7, reads DGGITQSPKYLFRKEGQNVTLSCEQNLNHDAMYWYRQDPGQGLRLIYYSQIVNDFQKGDIAEGYSVSREKKESFPLTVTSAQKNPTAFYLCASSKLGLREGAYEQYFGPGTRLTVT.